The rows below give T cell receptor beta chains drawn from one sample of a study of Graves' ophthalmopathy and Graves' hyperthyroidism. Using its own MiXCR run on the multiplex PCR reads, TCRdb lists one record per CDR3 protein. The sample consists of 360,000 or so distinct CDR3 sequences, approximately 20% of them appearing once. The sample was peripheral blood. These receptors originate from a woman aged 18-29 years with Graves' ophthalmopathy. CDR3s include the opening cysteine and the closing phenylalanine or tryptophan. D genes are given only for firm matches. The size of a clone is reported for some rows only, either as once, few or many, or as a class for expanded clones.

j_call: TRBJ2-7; d_call: .; v_call: TRBV7-2; clone_size: many; cdr3_nt: TGTGCCAGCAGCTTATCACAAGTGAGGGAGCAGTACTTC; cdr3_aa: CASSLSQVREQYF
j_call: TRBJ1-1; d_call: .; v_call: TRBV7-2; clone_size: many; cdr3_nt: TGTGCCAGCAGCTTCTTGGGGGGGTGGAACACTGAAGCTTTCTTT; cdr3_aa: CASSFLGGWNTEAFF
j_call: TRBJ2-5; d_call: .; v_call: TRBV6-2/TRBV6-3; clone_size: many; cdr3_nt: TGTGCCAGCAGTTACCGCAAACTCCAAGCGGGCGGCGAGACCCAGTACTTC; cdr3_aa: CASSYRKLQAGGETQYF
j_call: TRBJ2-2; d_call: .; v_call: TRBV5-1; clone_size: many; cdr3_nt: TGCGCCAGCGCGTTGACAGGTCGGACCGGGGAGCTGTTTTTT; cdr3_aa: CASALTGRTGELFF
j_call: TRBJ2-7; d_call: .; v_call: TRBV7-2; clone_size: many; cdr3_nt: TGTGCCAGCAGCTTGACGGGCTATGATCAGGAGCAGTACTTC; cdr3_aa: CASSLTGYDQEQYF
j_call: TRBJ1-5; d_call: TRBD1; v_call: TRBV6-1; clone_size: .; cdr3_nt: TGTGCCAGCAGTGAAGTGGACAGGGCAAATCAGCCCCAGCATTTT; cdr3_aa: CASSEVDRANQPQHF
j_call: TRBJ1-6; d_call: TRBD1; v_call: TRBV7-8; clone_size: many; cdr3_nt: TGTGCCAGCAGCCCAGGGGGGGTCGCCCTCCACTTT; cdr3_aa: CASSPGGVALHF
j_call: TRBJ2-7; d_call: TRBD1; v_call: TRBV11-2; clone_size: .; cdr3_nt: TGTGCCAGCAGCTTAGGGGTGGGGACAGGGCCCTACGAGCAGTACTTC; cdr3_aa: CASSLGVGTGPYEQYF
j_call: TRBJ2-7; d_call: TRBD1; v_call: TRBV7-2; clone_size: many; cdr3_nt: TGTGCCAGCAGCTCCAGGACAGGGAGACCTTCATCCTACGAGCAGTACTTC; cdr3_aa: CASSSRTGRPSSYEQYF
j_call: TRBJ1-2; d_call: .; v_call: TRBV30; clone_size: .; cdr3_nt: TGTGCCTGGAGTGTAGGGCCGGGGCAAAGGGGTGGCTACACCTTC; cdr3_aa: CAWSVGPGQRGGYTF
j_call: TRBJ2-7; d_call: .; v_call: TRBV5-1; clone_size: many; cdr3_nt: TGCGCCAGCAGCGTACGGGCCACGGCAGCCTACGAGCAGTACTTC; cdr3_aa: CASSVRATAAYEQYF
j_call: TRBJ2-7; d_call: .; v_call: TRBV29-1; clone_size: many; cdr3_nt: TGCAGCGGGGCGGTGGGGCAGTACTTC; cdr3_aa: CSGAVGQYF